This T cell receptor beta chain was sequenced during a study of shared clonotypes between healthy human individuals. Study-wide findings and caveats: Roughly 5% of naive CD4 clonotypes were common to a handful of donors.

Repertoires were generated with immunoSEQ multiplex PCR, while TCRdb's copy carries only in-frame clones and drops some. This sample yields about 590,000 clones, of which around 95% are seen a single time; about 0.11% belongs to the top ten. CD45RO-negative, CCR7-positively selected cells formed the naive CD8 fraction, excluding terminally differentiated effector memory CD45RA+ cells. To note about this clone: Its antigen is unknown.

V was cut by 5 bases and J by 10 bases, with 21 bases left in between. CDR1 and CDR2 from the germline V gene are SNHLY and FYNNEI. The CDR3 length is 16 residues. Sequencing was performed on naive CD8+ T cells sorted from blood. The TCR originated in a young woman in good health. The gene calls are TRBV2 and TRBJ2-6, with D uncertain. DNA for the CDR3: TGTGCCAGCAGTTCCTTCCGGGTGGGTTCGATTAACGTCCTGACTTTC. Protein sequence: CASSSFRVGSINVLTF.